The clone carrying this TCR beta chain appeared many times. Its specificity is unknown. The data stem from a study of T cell repertoires in cytomegalovirus infection. On the study more broadly: Through public TCR beta signatures, both CMV infection and matching HLA type were indicated.

V lost 7 bases and J lost 4, with 10 bases in between. This CDR3 comprises 12 residues. Per the germline V gene, CDR1 is MDHEN and CDR2 is SYDVKM. The study, taken as a whole, reports: HLA-C-restricted CMV-specific TCR beta clonotypes prevailed in the ex vivo response. Summed frequency of shared TCR beta families picked out CMV carriers who also had the relevant HLA.

TCRdb ran MiXCR on the reads and lists one entry per CDR3 protein. The sample holds under 250,000 distinct CDR3 sequences; 6.5% are singletons and the top ten take around 6.9%. This rearrangement joins TRBV28 to TRBJ2-5, with unresolved D. Sequenced input: PBMCs. This TCR came from a human donor in good health (CMV status not recorded). Some clones in this sample may be carry-over from other donors' samples. CDR3 DNA: TGTGCCAGCAAGTCGGGTGGAGAGACCCAGTACTTC. It is translated as CASKSGGETQYF.